The next 29 T cell receptor beta chains were all read from a single sample in a study of T cell clonality in common variable immunodeficiency. Sequenced by immunoSEQ multiplex PCR; TCRdb stores in-frame clones only, minus some. Singletons are absent from the sample, which has about 74,000 clones. Sequences were obtained from peripheral blood mononuclear cells. The receptors come from a person between 18 and 75 years old in good health.

This clone was seen a handful of times. The DNA ends 3 residues before the CDR3 does, and the rest of the CDR3 is filled in from the germline J gene. This rearrangement joins TRBV18 to TRBJ2-2; 7 nucleotides agree with TRBD1. V lost 3 bases, J lost 0 bases, and 1 base stayed unmatched. The CDR3 is made up of 15 amino acids. Looked up from germline, CDR1 is KGHSH and CDR2 is LQKENI. The CDR3 spells CASSPGTANTGELFF. The sequenced part of the CDR3 DNA is TGTGCCAGCTCACCCGGGACAGCGAACACCGGGGAG.

This clone was found many times. From the germline J gene comes the end of the CDR3, since the read stops 3 residues before it. The chain uses TRBV6-1 and TRBJ1-1, with 8 bases lining up with TRBD1. Germline CDR1 MNHNS, CDR2 SASEGT. V shed 4 bases, J shed 4 bases, and the junction held 8 bases outside the gene matches. The CDR3 consists of 15 residues. CDR3 DNA, as far as it was read: TGTGCCAGCAGTGGAGCAGGGGGCAAGGGCACTGAA. Its protein product is CASSGAGGKGTE. The CDR3 in full is CASSGAGGKGTEAFF.

This clone was recorded many times. The read ends 3 residues shy of where the CDR3 ends; the end is completed using the germline J gene. This chain uses TRBV18 with TRBJ1-5, with unresolved D. CDR1 KGHSH and CDR2 LQKENI come from the germline V gene. V was clipped by 4 bases and J by 0 bases, with 10 bases between them. CDR3 length: 15 residues. The sequenced part of the CDR3 DNA is TGTGCCAGCTCACTAACCGAGGGTAGCAATCAGCCC. Translated, it gives CASSLTEGSNQP. The entire CDR3 reads CASSLTEGSNQPQHF.

The table lists this clone with many counts. The read ends 3 residues early relative to the CDR3; the germline J gene fills the gap. J is TRBJ2-3 and V is TRBV7-2; 11 bases line up with TRBD2. The CDR3 contains 15 residues. Germline V CDR1 and CDR2: SGHTA, FQGNSA. V was pared by 3 bases and J by 4 bases, with 3 bases of the junction left unmatched. CDR3 region: CASSLLAGGPDTQYF. Partial CDR3 DNA: TGTGCCAGCAGCTTGTTAGCGGGAGGGCCAGATACG.

At least ten counts were recorded for this clone. The CDR3 extends 3 residues past the end of the read, so its final part is completed from the germline J gene. The rearrangement joins TRBV12-3 or TRBV12-4 to TRBJ1-2; no definite D call. Trimming took off 2 bases at V and 4 bases at J, with 8 bases between the two ends. This CDR3 is built from 13 residues. The sequenced part of the CDR3 DNA is TGTGCCAGCAGTTTATACGGACTCTATGGC. This translates into CASSLYGLYG. The complete CDR3 protein is CASSLYGLYGYTF.

This clone has ten or more counts. Read data end 3 residues before the CDR3 end; the end is taken from the germline J gene. The chain couples TRBV20-1 to TRBJ2-7; D may be TRBD1 (5 bases). V was trimmed by 0 bases and J by 5 bases, leaving 17 bases between them. The CDR3 has 15 amino acids. In germline, CDR1 is DFQATT, CDR2 SNEGSKA (reference sequence). CDR3 bases read: TGCAGTGCTAGAGAGTTACAGGCCGTGCCTAACGAG. Protein sequence: CSARELQAVPNE. The full CDR3 is CSARELQAVPNEQYF.

This clone was counted many times. The read is 3 residues too short to cover the CDR3 end, so that end is filled in from the germline J gene. The chain has TRBV18 and TRBJ1-1; possibly TRBD1 for D (5 bases). This CDR3 comprises 15 residues. Looked up from germline, CDR1 is KGHSH and CDR2 is LQKENI. V was pared by 6 bases and J by 2 bases, with 16 bases between. The CDR3 loop is CASSSPDSANTEAFF. The CDR3 DNA, read in part, is TGTGCCAGCTCTTCTCCTGACAGTGCCAACACTGAA.

The sample holds many counts of this clone. The missing CDR3 end, 3 residues past where the read stops, is filled in from the germline J gene. The chain carries TRBV29-1 and TRBJ2-7; a possible D gene is TRBD1 (5 bases). CDR1 is SQVTM and CDR2 is ANQGSEA in the germline V gene. This CDR3 contains 12 residues. The CDR3 loop is CSARGGSYEQYF. The covered CDR3 bases are TGCAGTGCAAGGGGCGGCTCCTACGAG.

The table lists this clone with many counts. The read stops 3 residues short of the end of the CDR3; the missing end is completed from the germline J gene. The chain links TRBV7-2 to TRBJ2-5; weak D call: TRBD1 (6 bases). V was clipped by 2 bases and J by 5 bases, with 15 bases between them. Looked up from germline, CDR1 is SGHTA and CDR2 is FQGNSA. This CDR3 region has 15 residues. CDR3 loop: CASSLQGQRGETQYF. Partial CDR3 DNA: TGTGCCAGCAGCTTACAAGGACAGCGTGGGGAGACC.

Points on this clone: One end of the junction does not line up with germline, which may come from a read error. Read data end 3 residues before the CDR3 end; the end is taken from the germline J gene. The gene calls are TRBV19 and TRBJ1-1; no firm D call. Germline V CDR1 and CDR2: LNHDA, SQIVND (reference sequence). The CDR3 is 16 residues long. The sequenced CDR3 bases are TGTGCCAGTAATGAGGGTTTGGCATCCCTGAATACTGAA. Translated: CASNEGLASLNTE. The whole CDR3 region reads CASNEGLASLNTEAFF.

This clone was counted ten times or more. The sequence runs out 3 residues before the end of the CDR3; the remainder is reconstructed from the germline J gene. The V and J genes are TRBV11-2 and TRBJ2-7; unclear D gene. V was shortened by 7 bases and J by 5 bases, with 21 bases between the two germline ends. Germline V gene lookup returns CDR1 SGHAT and CDR2 FQNNGV. This CDR3 contains 15 residues. This CDR3 reads CASTIREAVYHEQYF. The covered CDR3 bases are TGTGCCAGCACCATCCGAGAGGCTGTTTACCACGAG. The full variable domain, its missing parts supplied by reference TRBV11-2 and TRBJ2-7, is EAGVAQSPRYKIIEKRQSVAFWCNPISGHATLYWYQQILGQGPKLLIQFQNNGVVDDSQLPKDRFSAERLKGVDSTLKIQPAKLEDSAVYLCASTIREAVYHEQYFGPGTRLTVT.

The DNA read from the CDR3 is TGTGCCGGACTCGAGCCAGGGGGGGAGACC. Protein sequence: CAGLEPGGET. The whole CDR3 region reads CAGLEPGGETQYF. The rearrangement uses TRBV18 and TRBJ2-5; the D gene is possibly TRBD1 (7 bases). The read gets to within 3 residues of the CDR3 end, and the germline J gene fills in the rest. This CDR3 is 13 amino acids long. The V end was cut by 11 bases, the J end by 5 bases, with 18 bases between. CDR1 is KGHSH and CDR2 is LQKENI in the germline V gene.

This clone was recorded many times. The read ends 3 residues before the CDR3 terminus; that terminus is restored from the germline J gene. This sequence joins TRBV20-1 and TRBJ2-3; no clear D. V was pared by 1 base and J by 0 bases, with 8 bases between. Germline V gene sequence: CDR1 DFQATT, CDR2 SNEGSKA (reference sequence). The CDR3 totals 14 residues. CDR3 sequence reads: CSARGQISTDTQYF. CDR3 bases read: TGCAGTGCTAGAGGGCAGATTAGCACAGATACG.

This clone came up many times. The read terminates 3 residues before the CDR3 end, so the remaining end is supplied by the germline J gene. V is TRBV19 and J is TRBJ1-5; possible D gene TRBD1, 6 bases. Germline loops: CDR1 LNHDA, CDR2 SQIVND (reference sequence). Trimming pared 6 bases from V and 2 bases from J, leaving 11 bases between. The length of the CDR3 is 14 residues. CDR3 amino acids: CASRQGSGNQPQHF. The part of the CDR3 DNA that was read is TGTGCCAGTAGGCAGGGGTCAGGCAATCAGCCC.

This clone was recorded many times. The read gets to within 3 residues of the CDR3 end, and the germline J gene fills in the rest. V gene TRBV7-8 combines with J gene TRBJ2-7, with TRBD1 matching over 7 bases. This CDR3 spans 16 amino acids. The junction had 14 bases not matched to a gene; V was cut back by 4 bases and J by 5 bases. Germline CDR1 SGHVS, CDR2 FQNEAQ. The CDR3 here is CASSSTGLSPPHEQYF. CDR3 DNA, as far as it was read: TGTGCCAGCAGCTCGACAGGGTTGAGCCCGCCCCACGAG.

For this clone: The read ends 3 residues early relative to the CDR3; the germline J gene fills the gap. The rearrangement uses TRBV7-9 and TRBJ1-2; the D gene is possibly TRBD1 (6 bases). Trimming pared 1 base from V and 7 bases from J, leaving 7 bases between. Germline values: CDR1 SEHNR, CDR2 FQNEAQ (reference sequence). The CDR3 covers 12 residues. CDR3 residues: CASSLEQGGYTF. The covered CDR3 bases are TGTGCCAGCAGCTTAGAACAGGGTGGC.

This clone was seen a few times. The read terminates 3 residues ahead of where the CDR3 ends, so the germline J gene completes it. The sample carries other DNA sequences with the same CDR3. This chain joins TRBV19 and TRBJ1-5; 9 bases agree with TRBD1. The CDR3 sequence is 17 residues long. CDR1 LNHDA and CDR2 SQIVND come from the germline V gene (reference sequence). V trimming: 4 bases; J trimming: 0 bases; junction bases outside the gene matches: 7. CDR3 in amino acids: CASSNRDRAYSNQPQHF. The sequenced CDR3 bases are TGTGCCAGTAGTAACCGGGACAGGGCTTATAGCAATCAGCCC.

This clone turned up a few times. The read terminates 3 residues ahead of where the CDR3 ends, so the germline J gene completes it. The V and J genes are TRBV20-1 and TRBJ2-7; TRBD2 matches at 10 bases. Germline V gives CDR1 DFQATT, CDR2 SNEGSKA (reference sequence). The CDR3 is 15 amino acids. V was clipped by 5 bases and J by 0 bases; unmatched bases: 7. Partial CDR3 DNA: TGCAGTGCTGGGCGAGGGACTAGCGCCTCCTACGAG. Translating it yields CSAGRGTSASYE. The whole CDR3 protein reads CSAGRGTSASYEQYF.

This clone was seen repeatedly, ten times or more. Read sequence stops 3 residues before the CDR3 end, and the germline J gene provides the missing end. The chain joins TRBV18 to TRBJ2-7, with 7 positions matching TRBD1. The length of the CDR3 is 15 residues. V lost 6 bases and J lost 4; bases outside the gene matches: 12. The germline V gene has CDR1 KGHSH and CDR2 LQKENI. The covered CDR3 bases are TGTGCCAGCTCTCACGACAGGGTCGTGCGGTACGAG. Protein: CASSHDRVVRYE. The CDR3 reads in full as CASSHDRVVRYEQYF.

This clone was found many times. The CDR3 bases that were read are TGTGCCAGCAGCCGCTGGACTAGCGCAACCTACGAG. As protein: CASSRWTSATYE. The CDR3 in its entirety is CASSRWTSATYEQYF. V gene TRBV14 combines with J gene TRBJ2-7; 9 nucleotides align to TRBD2. The read stops 3 residues short of the end of the CDR3; the missing end is completed from the germline J gene. Germline V gives CDR1 SGHDN, CDR2 FVKESK. The CDR3 spans 15 residues. Trimming at V came to 4 bases and at J to 2 bases, leaving 6 bases not matched to a gene.

The table lists this clone with many counts. The CDR3 is cut off 3 residues early in the read; its end comes from the germline J gene. The genes are TRBV19 and TRBJ2-7, with 7 bases lining up with TRBD2. The CDR3 runs 15 residues. The V gene end was trimmed by 5 bases and the J gene end by 1 base; junction bases not matched to a gene: 8. Germline CDR1 and CDR2: LNHDA and SQIVND (reference sequence). The sequenced part of the CDR3 DNA is TGTGCCAGTAGTCCTGGGGGGGGGATGTCCTACGAG. Its translation is CASSPGGGMSYE. Given in full, the CDR3 is CASSPGGGMSYEQYF.

This clone was counted at least ten times. The read stops 3 residues short of the end of the CDR3; the missing end is completed from the germline J gene. This chain links TRBV20-1 with TRBJ2-3, with D possibly TRBD1 on 6 matching bases. Germline V gives CDR1 DFQATT, CDR2 SNEGSKA (reference sequence). The CDR3 is 16 amino acids. V lost 1 base to trimming and J lost 2 bases, with 16 bases between them. CDR3 loop: CSARGTDRLATDTQYF. The CDR3 DNA, read in part, is TGCAGTGCTAGAGGAACCGACAGGTTAGCCACAGATACG.

This clone has a count of ten or more. The read stops 3 residues short of the end of the CDR3; the missing end is completed from the germline J gene. The rearrangement links TRBV2 to TRBJ2-3; TRBD1 or TRBD2 may be the D gene (6 bases each). Germline V gene lookup returns CDR1 SNHLY and CDR2 FYNNEI. The CDR3 sequence is 13 residues long. The V gene lost 8 bases and the J gene lost 2 bases, with 11 bases spanning the gap. The sequenced CDR3 bases are TGTGCCAGCGCGGCGGGACACACAGATACG. Translation: CASAAGHTDT. The CDR3 in its entirety is CASAAGHTDTQYF.

This clone was counted many times. The DNA ends 3 residues before the CDR3 does, and the rest of the CDR3 is filled in from the germline J gene. V and J are TRBV5-6 and TRBJ1-5, with 8 bases that match TRBD1. The V gene end was trimmed by 3 bases and the J gene end by 6 bases; junction bases not matched to a gene: 5. The CDR3 is 14 amino acids. CDR1 and CDR2 from the germline V gene are SGHDT and YYEEEE. CDR3 DNA (partial): TGTGCCAGCAGCTCCTCAGGGGGCCGTCAGCCC. Translated: CASSSSGGRQP. The full CDR3 is CASSSSGGRQPQHF.

This clone was recorded at least ten times. A junction end diverges from the germline sequence, so it may reflect a read error. Read coverage stops 3 residues before the CDR3 terminus; the germline J gene supplies the remainder. This chain joins TRBV4-2 and TRBJ2-2; TRBD1 is a possible D gene (6 bases). Germline V gene sequence: CDR1 LGHNA, CDR2 YNFKEQ. The CDR3 sequence is 16 residues long. The CDR3 region is CASSQGVGRGAGELFF. The DNA read from the CDR3 is TGCGCCAGCAGCCAAGGGGTTGGCAGGGGAGCCGGGGAG.

In this sample, this clone turned up many times. From the germline J gene comes the end of the CDR3, since the read stops 3 residues before it. The chain links TRBV9 to TRBJ1-2, with D hard to call. V lost 3 bases, J lost 2 bases, and 23 bases lay in between. Germline values: CDR1 SGDLS, CDR2 YYNGEE. The CDR3 is 18 amino acids. Incomplete CDR3 DNA: TGTGCCAGCAGCGGAGGAGTTCAGAACGGTCTGACAAACTATGGC. This gives the protein CASSGGVQNGLTNYG. The whole CDR3 protein is CASSGGVQNGLTNYGYTF. The full variable domain, rest sourced from reference TRBV9 and TRBJ1-2, is DSGVTQTPKHLITATGQRVTLRCSPRSGDLSVYWYQQSLDQGLQFLIQYYNGEERAKGNILERFSAQQFPDLHSELNLSSLELGDSALYFCASSGGVQNGLTNYGYTFGSGTRLTVV.

In this sample, this clone turned up many times. The read falls 3 residues short of the CDR3 end, and the missing part is taken from the germline J gene. This chain connects TRBV14 to TRBJ2-1; 9 nucleotides match TRBD1. The CDR3 consists of 17 residues. Germline lookup yields CDR1 SGHDN and CDR2 FVKESK. J gave up 8 bases and V 4 bases, and 15 bases lay outside the gene matches. The CDR3 region is CASSPRLGTGSVDEQFF. The sequenced part of the CDR3 DNA is TGTGCCAGCAGCCCCCGCCTGGGGACAGGGAGTGTGGATGAG.

This clone occurred many times. The read ends 3 residues shy of where the CDR3 ends; the end is completed using the germline J gene. The V and J genes are TRBV19 and TRBJ1-3, with 7 bases matching TRBD1. The germline V gene has CDR1 LNHDA and CDR2 SQIVND (reference sequence). The CDR3 has 14 residues. V gave up 4 bases and J gave up 2 bases; unmatched junction bases: 2. The sequenced CDR3 bases are TGTGCCAGTAGTACCGACAGGGCTGGAAACACC. Amino acid sequence: CASSTDRAGNT. The full CDR3 sequence reads CASSTDRAGNTIYF.

This clone was counted many times. CDR3: CASSPGWAGAGYTF. The DNA read from the CDR3 is TGTGCCAGCAGCCCAGGGTGGGCAGGGGCTGGC. The chain has TRBV7-3 and TRBJ1-2; D perhaps matches TRBD1 (6 bases). The read is 3 residues too short to cover the CDR3 end, so that end is filled in from the germline J gene. Trimming stripped 5 bases from V and 7 bases from J, with 17 bases between. CDR3 length equals 14 residues. The germline CDR1 and CDR2 sequences are SGHTA and FQGTGA.